A single sample is the source of the 13 T cell receptor beta chains below, sequenced in a study of cytomegalovirus exposure and HLA in healthy donors. The PCR had 60 Vbeta and 13 Jbeta primers. Method: immunoSEQ multiplex PCR; TCRdb's copy keeps in-frame clones and lacks some. There are approximately 100,000 clones in the sample; about 81% occur only once, and about 9.4% lies in the top ten. The sequenced sample was PBMCs. The source of these receptors is a man over 45 in good health and CMV-seronegative.

The chain recombines TRBV18 with TRBJ2-5; perhaps TRBD1 as D (6 bases). V was clipped by 0 bases and J by 5 bases, with 13 bases between them. The CDR3 runs to 15 residues. Looked up from germline, CDR1 is KGHSH and CDR2 is LQKENI. The CDR3 nucleotides are TGTGCCAGCTCACCACCTTTTGGGGGCGCGGAGACCCAGTACTTC. Its translation is CASSPPFGGAETQYF.

The chain combines TRBV2 with TRBJ1-5; 7 bases agree with TRBD1. Germline trimming cut 1 base from V and 7 bases from J; bases unmatched to any gene: 7. Germline assignment: CDR1 SNHLY and CDR2 FYNNEI. This CDR3 spans 15 amino acids. The DNA of the CDR3 is TGTGCCAGCAGTGAAGTTGCGACAGGGAGGCAGCCCCAGCATTTT. It encodes CASSEVATGRQPQHF.

This clone has more than one count but fewer than ten. V gene TRBV5-1 combines with J gene TRBJ2-5, with D perhaps TRBD2 (5 bases). Germline V CDR1 and CDR2: SGHRS, YFSETQ. This CDR3 has 13 amino acids. Trimming took 0 bases from V and 5 from J, leaving 8 bases between them. The CDR3 spells CASSLARRETQYF. CDR3 in DNA: TGCGCCAGCAGCTTGGCTAGGAGGGAGACCCAGTACTTC.

Details on this clone: The same CDR3 arises from other DNA sequences in this sample as well. Here the CDR3 DNA reads TGTGCCAGCTCACCAGCGGGGCGCAACACTGAAGCTTTCTTT. It yields the protein CASSPAGRNTEAFF. V and J are TRBV18 and TRBJ1-1; possibly TRBD1 for D (5 bases). In germline, CDR1 is KGHSH, CDR2 LQKENI. The CDR3 is made up of 14 amino acids. The V and J ends lost 2 bases and 2 bases respectively, with 9 bases between them.

This rearrangement joins TRBV21-1 to TRBJ2-7; TRBD1 is taken as the D call from the table, unchecked against the DNA. TRBV21-1 is labeled a pseudogene. The CDR3 runs 14 residues. CDR3: CASSGPTGTYEQYF. CDR3 nucleotides: TGTGCCAGCAGCGGACCGACAGGGACCTACGAGCAGTACTTC.

The V gene is TRBV6-6, the J gene TRBJ2-7; 11 bases map to TRBD2. Per germline, CDR1 MNHNY and CDR2 SVGAGI (reference sequence). The CDR3 extends over 15 amino acids. The J segment lost 5 bases and the V segment lost 5 bases, leaving 8 bases of the junction unmatched. The CDR3 DNA reads TGTGCCAGCAGTGATAGCGGGAGGGGAGGGGACGAGCAGTACTTC. Its translation is CASSDSGRGGDEQYF.

The chain joins TRBV30 to TRBJ2-2, with TRBD2 matching over 13 bases. The length of the CDR3 is 16 residues. CDR1 and CDR2 (germline): GTSNPN, SVGIG (reference sequence). The ends lost 2 bases at V and 6 bases at J; junction bases unmatched: 6. The CDR3 is CAWSTGLAGIAGELFF. DNA for the CDR3: TGTGCCTGGAGTACGGGACTAGCGGGGATAGCCGGGGAGCTGTTTTTT.

This rearrangement joins TRBV11-3 to TRBJ1-1; no reliable D call. CDR3 length: 13 residues. The germline gives CDR1 SGHNT, CDR2 YENEEA. V lost 3 bases, J lost 7 bases, and 12 bases lay in between. The CDR3 DNA follows: TGTGCCAGCAGCTTTTCCCGGGGAGGTGAAGCTTTCTTT. It is translated as CASSFSRGGEAFF. The full variable domain, rest sourced from reference TRBV11-3 and TRBJ1-1, is EAGVVQSPRYKIIEKKQPVAFWCNPISGHNTLYWYLQNLGQGPELLIRYENEEAVDDSQLPKDRFSAERLKGVDSTLKIQPAELGDSAVYLCASSFSRGGEAFFGQGTRLTVV.

The chain links TRBV7-9 to TRBJ1-1; possibly TRBD1 for D (5 bases). The ends were cut back, 0 bases at V and 5 bases at J, with 10 bases in the middle. CDR3 size: 14 residues. Per the germline V gene, CDR1 is SEHNR and CDR2 is FQNEAQ (reference sequence). CDR3 residues: CASSLAAGGTEAFF. CDR3 coding DNA: TGTGCCAGCAGCTTAGCGGCGGGGGGGACTGAAGCTTTCTTT.

This clone has just a few counts. The J gene is TRBJ2-6, the V gene TRBV7-9; the D is unclear. This CDR3 comprises 14 residues. V lost 8 bases to trimming and J lost 3 bases, with 11 bases between them. In germline, CDR1 is SEHNR, CDR2 FQNEAQ (reference sequence). CDR3 bases: TGTGCCAGCTTCCAGAGAGGTGGGGCCAACGTCCTGACTTTC. Translation gives CASFQRGGANVLTF.

This clone was seen just once. The V and J genes are TRBV7-6 and TRBJ1-4; D gene uncertain. The germline V gene encodes CDR1 SGHVS and CDR2 FNYEAQ. The V gene lost 1 base and the J gene lost 8 bases, with 14 bases spanning the gap. The length of the CDR3 is 15 residues. CDR3 in DNA: TGTGCCAGCAGCTTAGAGACGGGGTTTAGGGAAAAACTGTTTTTT. It is translated as CASSLETGFREKLFF.

This clone was seen a few times. This chain links TRBV4-1 with TRBJ1-5; 9 positions agree with TRBD1. CDR1 is MGHRA, CDR2 YSYEKL, per germline. CDR3 length: 15 residues. The V gene end was trimmed by 4 bases and the J gene end by 4 bases; junction bases not matched to a gene: 5. The CDR3 sequence: CASSRTGGGNQPQHF. CDR3 DNA: TGCGCCAGCAGCCGAACAGGGGGCGGTAATCAGCCCCAGCATTTT.

The chain has TRBV7-8 and TRBJ2-5; no reliable D call. Trimming pared 1 base from V and 0 bases from J, leaving 6 bases between. The CDR3 has 14 residues. Germline CDR1 SGHVS, CDR2 FQNEAQ. The CDR3 nucleotides read TGTGCCAGCAGCTTAGGGCCCCACCAAGAGACCCAGTACTTC. Its translation: CASSLGPHQETQYF.